One sample yielded the 15 T cell receptor beta chains listed below, sequenced in a study of blood T cells in healthy people across ages. A second PCR, run for about 7 to 11 cycles, used a sample-barcoded 5' primer plus a J-beta primer mix. From the 5' RACE reads, TCRdb called clonotypes with MiXCR, one entry per CDR3 protein. The sample has about 570,000 distinct CDR3 sequences; approximately 30% are singletons. Material: blood. These receptor sequences come from a woman in her 70s in good health.

This clonotype showed up many times. The chain uses TRBV3-1 and TRBJ2-1; 8 nucleotides agree with TRBD2. CDR1 LGHDT and CDR2 YNNKEL come from the germline V gene (reference sequence). The CDR3 is 15 amino acids. V gave up 7 bases and J gave up 4 bases; unmatched junction bases: 9. The CDR3 protein is CASTISGGKYNEQFF. The CDR3 DNA is TGTGCCAGCACCATAAGCGGGGGAAAATACAATGAGCAGTTCTTC.

The CDR3 DNA is TGTGCCAGCAGTGACTCTGGACAGTGGACGGAAGCTTTCTTT. Translation: CASSDSGQWTEAFF. The rearrangement uses TRBV6-4 and TRBJ1-1, with a possible D match to TRBD1 (6 bases). The CDR3 extends over 14 amino acids. The V gene's germline CDR1 is MRHNA and CDR2 SNTAGT. The V and J ends lost 0 bases and 8 bases respectively, with 13 bases between them.

This clonotype was detected only a few times. The chain links TRBV7-2 to TRBJ1-2, with a weak D call TRBD1 (5 bases). The germline V gene has CDR1 SGHTA and CDR2 FQGNSA. The CDR3 consists of 14 residues. Trimming took 8 bases from V and 6 from J, leaving 19 bases between them. The CDR3 reads CASGTLQGSHGYTF. The CDR3 DNA follows: TGTGCCAGCGGTACCCTTCAGGGATCGCATGGCTACACCTTC.

The chain joins TRBV20-1 to TRBJ1-4; D is unclear. The germline V gene has CDR1 DFQATT and CDR2 SNEGSKA (reference sequence). Trimming cost V 1 base and J 0 bases, with 6 bases left between them. CDR3 length: 14 amino acids. For the CDR3, the DNA is TGCAGTGCTAGAGGAGGGACAACTAATGAAAAACTGTTTTTT. Protein sequence: CSARGGTTNEKLFF.

This chain uses TRBV7-2 with TRBJ1-1; no reliable D call. V was trimmed by 7 bases and J by 1 base, leaving 10 bases between them. This CDR3 spans 13 amino acids. CDR1 is SGHTA, CDR2 FQGNSA, per germline. CDR3 residues: CASTAGRNTEAFF. DNA of the CDR3: TGTGCCAGCACCGCCGGGAGGAACACTGAAGCTTTCTTT. Full variable domain (missing parts from reference TRBV7-2 and TRBJ1-1): GAGVSQSPSNKVTEKGKDVELRCDPISGHTALYWYRQSLGQGLEFLIYFQGNSAPDKSGLPSDRFSAERTGGSVSTLTIQRTQQEDSAVYLCASTAGRNTEAFFGQGTRLTVV.

This clonotype was seen repeatedly, ten times or more. V is TRBV5-1 and J is TRBJ2-5; D remains ambiguous. This CDR3 spans 13 amino acids. Germline CDR1 reads SGHRS; CDR2 reads YFSETQ. V was pared by 4 bases and J by 7 bases, with 14 bases between. The DNA of the CDR3 is TGCGCCAGCAGCCGTGATCTAACGGGGACCCAGTACTTC. Protein sequence: CASSRDLTGTQYF.

The V and J genes are TRBV4-1 and TRBJ2-5; no reliable D call. Germline lookup yields CDR1 MGHRA and CDR2 YSYEKL. V was cut by 4 bases and J by 4 bases, with 13 bases left in between. The CDR3 is made up of 14 amino acids. This CDR3 reads CASSRKGAGETQYF. The CDR3 nucleotides read TGCGCCAGCAGCCGCAAGGGTGCCGGAGAGACCCAGTACTTC.

This clonotype was found a few times. The rearrangement links TRBV5-1 to TRBJ1-1; D uncertain. The V gene lost 4 bases and the J gene lost 2 bases, with 9 bases spanning the gap. Germline V gene sequence: CDR1 SGHRS, CDR2 YFSETQ. The CDR3 is made up of 13 amino acids. The CDR3 loop reads CASSVLSNTEAFF. In DNA form, the CDR3 reads TGCGCCAGCAGCGTGCTAAGTAACACTGAAGCTTTCTTT.

The rearrangement uses TRBV29-1 and TRBJ1-2; D might be TRBD1 (5 bases). From germline, CDR1 is SQVTM and CDR2 ANQGSEA. CDR3 size: 13 residues. The V end was cut by 2 bases, the J end by 1 base, with 8 bases between. The CDR3 loop reads CSVEPDSNYGYTF. The CDR3 bases are TGCAGCGTTGAACCCGACAGTAACTATGGCTACACCTTC.

In its sample, this clonotype was seen a few times. This sequence may be a read error, since a much larger clone differs from it by one base. The rearrangement links TRBV7-9 to TRBJ1-4; D is ambiguous. CDR3 length equals 13 residues. The germline gives CDR1 SEHNR, CDR2 FQNEAQ (reference sequence). In DNA form, the CDR3 reads TGTGCCGGCAGCGCTTCGGGTAATGAAAAACTGTTTTTT. This translates into CAGSASGNEKLFF.

The rearrangement uses TRBV7-2 and TRBJ2-7, with 9 positions matching TRBD2. V dropped 8 bases and J dropped 3; count of bases not matched to a gene: 5. The length of the CDR3 is 13 residues. CDR1 SGHTA and CDR2 FQGNSA come from the germline V gene. The chain's CDR3 is CASGKRGDYEQYF. DNA of the CDR3: TGTGCCAGCGGCAAGCGGGGGGACTACGAGCAGTACTTC.

The chain combines TRBV15 with TRBJ2-5; D may correspond to TRBD1 or TRBD2 (5 bases each). The CDR3 has 14 residues. CDR1 is LNHNV, CDR2 YYDKDF, per germline (reference sequence). V was trimmed by 0 bases and J by 5 bases, leaving 10 bases between them. DNA for the CDR3: TGTGCCACCAGCAGAGATGGGGGTATGGAGACCCAGTACTTC. This translates into CATSRDGGMETQYF.

This clonotype was recorded once. A read error may produce the germline difference seen at one junction end. The genes are TRBV5-1 and TRBJ1-1; 8 bases match TRBD1. CDR1 is SGHRS and CDR2 is YFSETQ in the germline V gene. The CDR3 is 14 residues long. CDR3 DNA sequence: TGCGCCAGCAGCTGGACAGGGACGAACGCTGAAGCTTTCTTT. This codes for CASSWTGTNAEAFF.

A single count supports this clonotype. The rearrangement links TRBV10-3 to TRBJ2-5; 11 nucleotides agree with TRBD2. The CDR3 contains 20 residues. CDR1 is ENHRY and CDR2 is SYGVKD in the germline V gene. CDR3 DNA: TGTGCTTCCTATCCCACTAGCGGGGGTCGATGGAGAGGGTCGAAAGAGACCCAGTACTTC. Protein: CASYPTSGGRWRGSKETQYF.

The rearrangement uses TRBV18 and TRBJ2-5; D perhaps matches TRBD2 (6 bases). The assigned J gene may be wrong: the sequence end matches TRBJ2-7 better. Germline V gene sequence: CDR1 KGHSH, CDR2 LQKENI. CDR3 length: 15 amino acids. The CDR3 DNA sequence: TGTGCCAGCTCAGCCGTCGACGGGAGCGCTTACGAGCAGTACTTC. It encodes CASSAVDGSAYEQYF.